What follows describes a single T cell receptor beta chain. This sample is drawn from a study of blood T cells in healthy people across ages. The second PCR ran roughly 6 to 12 cycles with a sample-barcoded 5' primer and J-beta primers. Every cDNA molecule bore a tag from a template-switch adaptor containing 12 random nucleotides. TCRdb independently ran MiXCR on the 5' RACE reads; one entry per CDR3 protein. Of hundreds of thousands of distinct CDR3 sequences listed, 40% to 50% are singletons. The receptor comes from a man aged 55 to 70 in good health. Sequencing was carried out using blood.

CDR3 residues: CASTDGYRDRGFDEQFF. In nucleotides, the CDR3 is TGTGCCAGCACCGACGGGTACCGGGACAGGGGTTTTGACGAGCAGTTCTTC. This chain connects TRBV6-1 to TRBJ2-1, with 10 positions matching TRBD1. Trimming at V came to 7 bases and at J to 10 bases, leaving 19 bases not matched to a gene. The germline gives CDR1 MNHNS, CDR2 SASEGT. CDR3 length: 17 amino acids.